A selection of T cell receptor beta chains follows, all from one sample in a study of blood T cell repertoires in COVID-19. The assay was immunoSEQ multiplex PCR, and TCRdb's table has in-frame clones only and misses some. The sample contains under 200,000 clones, around 82% of which appear only once. Sequencing was carried out using peripheral blood. Source of these receptors: a woman aged 80 or over with acute or convalescent COVID-19. CDR3s include the opening cysteine and the closing phenylalanine or tryptophan. The D gene is left open where the match is weak. Clone size is given for some rows only: seen once, a few or many times, or a class if the clone is expanded.

clone size: -
J gene: TRBJ2-1
D gene: TRBD1
V gene: TRBV3-1/TRBV3-2
CDR3 DNA: TGTGCCAGCAGCGAGGGACAGGGGATGTTCTTC
CDR3 protein: CASSEGQGMFF

clone size: -
J gene: TRBJ2-1
D gene: -
V gene: TRBV4-3
CDR3 DNA: TGCGCCAGCAGCCAAGGCGGCGGCTCCTACAATGAGCAGTTCTTC
CDR3 protein: CASSQGGGSYNEQFF

clone size: once
J gene: TRBJ2-1
D gene: -
V gene: TRBV20-1
CDR3 DNA: TGCAGTGCTAGTGGAGGGAGCTCCTACAATGAGCAGTTCTTC
CDR3 protein: CSASGGSSYNEQFF

clone size: -
J gene: TRBJ1-1
D gene: -
V gene: TRBV7-2
CDR3 DNA: TGTGCCAGCAGCCTGACAGTACTCGCCTTGAACACTGAAGCTTTCTTT
CDR3 protein: CASSLTVLALNTEAFF

clone size: -
J gene: TRBJ1-6
D gene: TRBD1
V gene: TRBV6-5
CDR3 DNA: TGTGCCGGTCAGGGGGCCCCAGGGAATTTGGCCCTCCACTTT
CDR3 protein: CAGQGAPGNLALHF

clone size: -
J gene: TRBJ1-1
D gene: -
V gene: TRBV5-1
CDR3 DNA: TGCGCCAGCAGCGTACAGGGAAGGACTGAAGCTTTCTTT
CDR3 protein: CASSVQGRTEAFF

clone size: -
J gene: TRBJ1-4
D gene: -
V gene: TRBV19
CDR3 DNA: TGTGCCAGTAGCTCCCTCTGGGGGGGCGGAAATGAAAAACTGTTTTTT
CDR3 protein: CASSSLWGGGNEKLFF

clone size: -
J gene: TRBJ2-7
D gene: TRBD1
V gene: TRBV27
CDR3 DNA: TGTGCCAGCAGTTCCCGGCGACAGGGGCCCGACGAGCAGTACTTC
CDR3 protein: CASSSRRQGPDEQYF

clone size: -
J gene: TRBJ1-1
D gene: -
V gene: TRBV4-1
CDR3 DNA: TGCGCCAGCAGCCCGAACGGGAACACTGAAGCTTTCTTT
CDR3 protein: CASSPNGNTEAFF

clone size: -
J gene: TRBJ1-1
D gene: -
V gene: TRBV3-1/TRBV3-2
CDR3 DNA: TGTGCCAGCAGCCAAGATGGCAGGGGACTAAACACTGAAGCTTTCTTT
CDR3 protein: CASSQDGRGLNTEAFF

clone size: -
J gene: TRBJ2-7
D gene: TRBD1
V gene: TRBV19
CDR3 DNA: TGTGCCAGCGGACAGGGGGTAGGCTACGAGCAGTACTTC
CDR3 protein: CASGQGVGYEQYF

clone size: -
J gene: TRBJ1-1
D gene: TRBD1
V gene: TRBV9
CDR3 DNA: TGTGCCAGCAGCCAGGCCGGGACAGTAGACACTGAAGCTTTCTTT
CDR3 protein: CASSQAGTVDTEAFF

clone size: -
J gene: TRBJ1-1
D gene: -
V gene: TRBV28
CDR3 DNA: TGTGCCAGCAGTTTATGGATTGGCGGGAACACTGAAGCTTTCTTT
CDR3 protein: CASSLWIGGNTEAFF

clone size: -
J gene: TRBJ2-3
D gene: TRBD1
V gene: TRBV13
CDR3 DNA: TGTGCCAGCAGCTTGACAGGGGGGTCAGATACGCAGTATTTT
CDR3 protein: CASSLTGGSDTQYF

clone size: -
J gene: TRBJ2-1
D gene: TRBD2
V gene: TRBV11-2
CDR3 DNA: TGTGCCAGCAGCCTATCAGCGGGAGGGATTTACAATGAGCAGTTCTTC
CDR3 protein: CASSLSAGGIYNEQFF

clone size: -
J gene: TRBJ2-6
D gene: TRBD1
V gene: TRBV3-1/TRBV3-2
CDR3 DNA: TGTGCCAGCAGCCCCCATCCGGGACAGGGTGTAACTGGGGCCAACGTCCTGACTTTC
CDR3 protein: CASSPHPGQGVTGANVLTF

clone size: -
J gene: TRBJ1-3
D gene: -
V gene: TRBV29-1
CDR3 DNA: TGCAGCGTTGTCGGTGGAAACACCATATATTTT
CDR3 protein: CSVVGGNTIYF

clone size: -
J gene: TRBJ1-2
D gene: -
V gene: TRBV6-6
CDR3 DNA: TGTGCCAGCAGGTCGAGCGAGTCAAACTATGGCTACACCTTC
CDR3 protein: CASRSSESNYGYTF

clone size: -
J gene: TRBJ2-4
D gene: TRBD1
V gene: TRBV6-5
CDR3 DNA: TGTGCCAGCAGTTACTCGGACAGGGGGCAGAGCATTCAGTACTTC
CDR3 protein: CASSYSDRGQSIQYF

clone size: -
J gene: TRBJ1-4
D gene: -
V gene: TRBV2
CDR3 DNA: TGTGCCAGCAGTGCAGGGATGAGAGAAAAACTGTTTTTT
CDR3 protein: CASSAGMREKLFF

clone size: -
J gene: TRBJ2-1
D gene: -
V gene: TRBV2
CDR3 DNA: TGTGCCAGCAGACGGTACAATGAGCAGTTCTTC
CDR3 protein: CASRRYNEQFF

clone size: -
J gene: TRBJ1-2
D gene: -
V gene: TRBV27
CDR3 DNA: TGTGCCAGCAGCCCCACGATGACAGCTGGCTACACCTTC
CDR3 protein: CASSPTMTAGYTF

clone size: -
J gene: TRBJ2-1
D gene: TRBD2
V gene: TRBV5-4
CDR3 DNA: TGTGCCAGCAGCTTGGTTGGCGGGGGGAGCTCCTACAATGAGCAGTTCTTC
CDR3 protein: CASSLVGGGSSYNEQFF

clone size: once
J gene: TRBJ1-2
D gene: TRBD1
V gene: TRBV7-2
CDR3 DNA: TGTGCCAGCATACAGGGGGGATTTAACTATGGCTACACCTTC
CDR3 protein: CASIQGGFNYGYTF

clone size: -
J gene: TRBJ2-1
D gene: TRBD2
V gene: TRBV5-1
CDR3 DNA: TGCGCCAGCAGCCTGGGGGCTAGCGGGAGACGGAATGAGCAGTTCTTC
CDR3 protein: CASSLGASGRRNEQFF

clone size: -
J gene: TRBJ1-1
D gene: -
V gene: TRBV7-9
CDR3 DNA: TGTGCCAGCTTGGTTGGTGGGGGCCAGGCAGATGAAGCTTTCTTT
CDR3 protein: CASLVGGGQADEAFF

clone size: -
J gene: TRBJ1-4
D gene: -
V gene: TRBV12-2
CDR3 DNA: TGTGCAAGTCGCTTAGGCGGAGGAGGGAGTGAAAAACTGTTTTTT
CDR3 protein: CASRLGGGGSEKLFF

clone size: -
J gene: TRBJ1-3
D gene: -
V gene: TRBV15
CDR3 DNA: TGTGCCACCAGCAGAGATCTCGTACAGATCTCTGGAAACACCATATATTTT
CDR3 protein: CATSRDLVQISGNTIYF